The 17 T cell receptor beta chains below all came from one sample that was sequenced in a study of HIV-infected patients and healthy controls. Alpha and beta constant-region primers primed reverse transcription of around 500 ng RNA. Each of the alpha and beta chains got its own library through chain-specific third strand synthesis with indices. TCRdb reprocessed the 5' RACE reads with MiXCR, giving one entry per CDR3 protein. The sample comprises 15,000 to 20,000 distinct CDR3 sequences, roughly 8.7% of which are singletons, and over 20% rests with the top ten. Antiretroviral therapy had run roughly three months, about 14 weeks, before follow-up blood collection. Whole blood was used without fractionation, so all unsorted peripheral T cells were included. The material sequenced was blood, taken during antiretroviral therapy. The origin of the receptors is an adult with HIV infection.

In its sample, this clonotype was seen many times. This chain links TRBV5-1 with TRBJ1-1; a possible D gene is TRBD1 (6 bases). CDR1 and CDR2 from the germline V gene are SGHRS and YFSETQ. The CDR3 is 16 amino acids. V shed 4 bases and J shed 0 bases, with 16 bases lying between them. The CDR3 nucleotides read TGCGCCAGCAGCCTCTCAGCCAGGACAGTGAACACTGAAGCTTTCTTT. Translated: CASSLSARTVNTEAFF.

This clonotype was found many times. V gene TRBV28 combines with J gene TRBJ2-7, with 9 bases aligning to TRBD2. V trimming: 2 bases; J trimming: 5 bases; junction bases outside the gene matches: 4. Germline-derived CDR1 and CDR2 are MDHEN and SYDVKM. The length of the CDR3 is 14 residues. For the CDR3, the DNA is TGTGCCAGCAGTTTAGCGGGAGGGCCCCACGAGCAGTACTTC. It encodes CASSLAGGPHEQYF.

This clonotype was observed many times. This sequence joins TRBV3-1 and TRBJ2-7; D is unresolved. V gave up 4 bases and J gave up 0 bases, with 22 bases separating them. CDR3 length: 18 residues. The germline gives CDR1 LGHDT, CDR2 YNNKEL (reference sequence). Here the CDR3 reads CASSRRLWETISSYEQYF. In DNA form, the CDR3 reads TGTGCCAGCAGCCGGAGACTGTGGGAAACCATTAGCTCCTACGAGCAGTACTTC.

This clonotype was seen many times. V gene TRBV28 combines with J gene TRBJ1-2; 11 nucleotides agree with TRBD1. After removal of 5 bases from V and 3 bases from J, the junction contained 5 bases not matched to a gene. CDR1 and CDR2 from the germline V gene are MDHEN and SYDVKM. The length of the CDR3 is 15 residues. The CDR3 is CASSPPGQGDYGYTF. CDR3 coding DNA: TGTGCCAGCAGTCCCCCGGGACAGGGGGACTATGGCTACACCTTC.

The rearrangement links TRBV6-6 to TRBJ2-1; tentatively, D is TRBD1 or TRBD2 (5 bases each). This CDR3 spans 13 amino acids. The V gene's germline CDR1 is MNHNY and CDR2 SVGAGI (reference sequence). The V and J ends lost 6 bases and 4 bases respectively, with 10 bases between them. CDR3 region: CASSRDGYNEQFF. The CDR3 nucleotides are TGTGCCAGCAGCAGGGACGGTTACAATGAGCAGTTCTTC.

This clonotype was counted ten times or more. The chain has TRBV20-1 and TRBJ1-2, with 7 nucleotides matching TRBD1. There are 14 residues in the CDR3. Germline V gene sequence: CDR1 DFQATT, CDR2 SNEGSKA (reference sequence). Trimming removed 8 bases from V and 3 bases from J; junction bases left unmatched: 12. The CDR3 nucleotides are TGCAGTCTCCCCGGGGGTACAGGGGACTATGGCTACACCTTC. Translating it yields CSLPGGTGDYGYTF.

This clonotype has at least ten counts. V usage is TRBV7-8 and J usage is TRBJ1-3; D is ambiguous. The CDR3 contains 16 residues. Germline loops: CDR1 SGHVS, CDR2 FQNEAQ. The ends were cut back, 5 bases at V and 1 base at J, with 15 bases in the middle. As DNA, the CDR3 is TGTGCCAGCAGCCCTTCCCCCCTGACTTCTGGAAACACCATATATTTT. It translates to CASSPSPLTSGNTIYF.

There are many counts of this clonotype. V and J are TRBV7-2 and TRBJ2-7, with no clear D. Trimming pared 0 bases from V and 1 base from J, leaving 7 bases between. CDR3 length: 14 amino acids. Germline-derived CDR1 and CDR2 are SGHTA and FQGNSA. The CDR3: CASSLARRSYEQYF. DNA of the CDR3: TGTGCCAGCAGCTTAGCGCGACGGTCCTACGAGCAGTACTTC.

This clonotype was recorded many times. This rearrangement joins TRBV14 to TRBJ1-1; no clear D. V shed 2 bases and J shed 4 bases, with 11 bases lying between them. Germline V gene lookup returns CDR1 SGHDN and CDR2 FVKESK. The CDR3 spans 14 residues. CDR3 DNA sequence: TGTGCCAGCAGCCAATGGGTTGTAGGCACTGAAGCTTTCTTT. It encodes CASSQWVVGTEAFF.

This clonotype was observed many times. This rearrangement joins TRBV11-2 to TRBJ2-3; D might be TRBD2 (5 bases). V shed 2 bases and J shed 7 bases, with 10 bases lying between them. This CDR3 contains 13 residues. Germline CDR1 is SGHAT and CDR2 is FQNNGV. CDR3 DNA sequence: TGTGCCAGCAGCTTACCGGACTTTTATACGCAGTATTTT. Protein sequence: CASSLPDFYTQYF.

V usage is TRBV7-8 and J usage is TRBJ2-7; tentatively, D is TRBD2 (7 bases). The CDR3 extends over 16 amino acids. V was cut by 1 base and J by 6 bases, with 19 bases left in between. Per the germline V gene, CDR1 is SGHVS and CDR2 is FQNEAQ. DNA for the CDR3: TGTGCCAGCAGCTTAGGCCACGGGGGGCCTATTTCCGAGCAGTACTTC. Encoded protein: CASSLGHGGPISEQYF.

This clonotype was picked up many times. This chain joins TRBV19 and TRBJ1-1; D uncertain. Trimming removed 9 bases at V and 5 bases at J, with 10 bases between. This CDR3 is 11 amino acids long. Germline V CDR1 and CDR2: LNHDA, SQIVND (reference sequence). CDR3 nucleotides: TGTGCCAGCAACCTAGGGACTGAAGCTTTCTTT. This translates into CASNLGTEAFF.

This clonotype has more than one count but fewer than ten. The rearrangement links TRBV7-6 to TRBJ1-5, with D uncertain. This CDR3 has 13 residues. V lost 5 bases and J lost 4, with 9 bases in between. CDR1 SGHVS and CDR2 FNYEAQ come from the germline V gene. The chain's CDR3 is CASSPSRNQPQHF. DNA for the CDR3: TGTGCCAGCAGCCCGAGTCGAAATCAGCCCCAGCATTTT.

This clonotype appeared many times. The J gene is TRBJ1-2, the V gene TRBV28; TRBD1 matches at 11 bases. From germline, CDR1 is MDHEN and CDR2 SYDVKM. V gave up 4 bases and J gave up 4 bases; unmatched junction bases: 8. This CDR3 contains 16 residues. The CDR3, as DNA: TGTGCCAGCAGTTCACCGGGACAGGGGGGTGGCTATGGCTACACCTTC. Translating gives CASSSPGQGGGYGYTF.

There are many counts of this clonotype. The chain combines TRBV6-5 with TRBJ1-6; 8 positions agree with TRBD1. The V gene end was trimmed by 0 bases and the J gene end by 13 bases; junction bases not matched to a gene: 5. The CDR3 is 14 residues long. Germline CDR1 and CDR2: MNHEY and SVGAGI. The CDR3 DNA is TGTGCCAGCAGTTACTCGAGGGGACAGGACCCCCTCCACTTT. Amino acids: CASSYSRGQDPLHF.

This clonotype was recorded at least ten times. V is TRBV7-9 and J is TRBJ2-1, with D uncertain. Germline loops: CDR1 SEHNR, CDR2 FQNEAQ (reference sequence). V gave up 1 base and J gave up 5 bases, with 9 bases separating them. There are 14 residues in the CDR3. The CDR3 nucleotides read TGTGCCAGCAGCTTAGTAGGCCAGGACAATGAGCAGTTCTTC. Its translation: CASSLVGQDNEQFF.

This clonotype was seen only a few times. The chain carries TRBV20-1 and TRBJ2-5, with D hard to call. Trimming removed 1 base at V and 2 bases at J, with 2 bases between. The CDR3 is made up of 11 amino acids. Germline loops: CDR1 DFQATT, CDR2 SNEGSKA (reference sequence). The CDR3 spells CSARGQETQYF. CDR3 bases: TGCAGTGCTAGAGGGCAAGAGACCCAGTACTTC.